This TCR beta chain derives from a study of CD8 T cells in Susac syndrome. Whole-study findings and limits: Acknowledgment was made by the study that its TCR sequencing and HLA analysis involved a relatively small number of individuals.

Germline CDR1 SQVTM, CDR2 ANQGSEA. This CDR3 comprises 13 residues. J lost 0 bases, V lost 6 bases, and 0 bases had no gene match. TCR beta from blood CD8+ and CD4+ T cells was sequenced. Purification of the CD8+ and CD4+ T cells relied on negative isolation, and TEMRA cells underwent FACS enrichment. Regarding this clonotype: Its antigen is unidentified.

The RNA, roughly 0.5 to 1 ug, was put through reverse transcription using random hexamers. The amplification used immunoSEQ multiplex PCR on TCR beta CDR3; it spanned 54 Vbeta and 13 Jbeta. One entry per CDR3 protein results from TCRdb running MiXCR on the immunoSEQ multiplex PCR reads. Among some 190,000 distinct CDR3 sequences listed, approximately 94% were seen once. What was sequenced was CD4+ T cells from PBMCs. This receptor was obtained from a human donor with multiple sclerosis. The J gene is TRBJ1-4, the V gene TRBV29-1; 8 bases map to TRBD1. CDR3 nucleotide sequence: TGCAGCGTGACAGGGGCAACTAATGAAAAACTGTTTTTT. It specifies CSVTGATNEKLFF.